The clone carrying this T cell receptor beta chain was recorded once. At one end the junction does not follow the germline gene, possibly because of a read error. The data originate from a study of cytomegalovirus exposure and HLA in healthy donors. CDR1 is SGHRS, CDR2 YFSETQ, per germline. The CDR3 covers 19 residues. It was with 60 Vbeta and 13 Jbeta primers that the PCR ran. The table came from immunoSEQ multiplex PCR; TCRdb's copy has only in-frame clones and leaves some out. This table has roughly 100,000 clones, around three quarters appearing once. Sequencing used PBMCs. The chain joins TRBV5-1 to TRBJ2-7; the D gene is possibly TRBD1 (6 bases). The origin of this receptor is a woman in her fifties or sixties in good health and CMV-seropositive. This CDR3 reads CASSSCGGGTGSESFEQYF. The CDR3 DNA reads TGCGCCAGCAGCTCCTGTGGTGGGGGCACAGGGTCCGAATCCTTCGAGCAGTACTTC.